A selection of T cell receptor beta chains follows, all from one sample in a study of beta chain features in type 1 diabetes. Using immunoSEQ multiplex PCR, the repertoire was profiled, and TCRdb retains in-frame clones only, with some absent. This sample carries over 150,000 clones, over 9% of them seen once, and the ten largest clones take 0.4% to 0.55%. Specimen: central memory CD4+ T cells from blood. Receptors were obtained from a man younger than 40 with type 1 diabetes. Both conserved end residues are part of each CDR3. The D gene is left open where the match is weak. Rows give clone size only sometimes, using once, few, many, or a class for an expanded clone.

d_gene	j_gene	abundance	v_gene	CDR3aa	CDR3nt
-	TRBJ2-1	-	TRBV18	CASSPPSAGGHNEQFF	TGTGCCAGCTCACCACCGTCGGCAGGAGGTCACAATGAGCAGTTCTTC
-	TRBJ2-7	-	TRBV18	CASSPYRFASNEQYF	TGTGCCAGCTCACCTTACAGGTTCGCATCCAACGAGCAGTACTTC
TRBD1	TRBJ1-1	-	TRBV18	CASSSRDRNTEAFF	TGTGCCAGCTCGTCCAGGGACAGGAACACTGAAGCTTTCTTT
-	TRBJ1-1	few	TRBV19	CASSRQDRTEAFF	TGTGCCAGTAGTCGACAGGATCGCACTGAAGCTTTCTTT
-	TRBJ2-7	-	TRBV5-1	CASSLSGEAYEQYF	TGCGCCAGCAGCTTGAGTGGGGAGGCCTACGAGCAGTACTTC
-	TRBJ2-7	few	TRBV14	CASSPNAASDEQYF	TGTGCCAGCAGCCCGAACGCAGCGAGCGACGAGCAGTACTTC
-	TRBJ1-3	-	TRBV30	CAWTGSGNTIYF	TGTGCCTGGACAGGGTCCGGAAACACCATATATTTT
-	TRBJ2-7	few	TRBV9	CASSVGQHYEQYF	TGTGCCAGCAGCGTAGGACAACACTACGAGCAGTACTTC
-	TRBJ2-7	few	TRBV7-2	CASSFWGVIAHEQYF	TGTGCCAGCAGCTTCTGGGGAGTTATAGCCCACGAGCAGTACTTC
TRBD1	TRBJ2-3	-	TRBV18	CASSPYRQGITDTQYF	TGTGCCAGCTCACCATATCGACAGGGCATCACAGATACGCAGTATTTT
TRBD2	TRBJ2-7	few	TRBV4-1	CASSPRDSRGEGEQYF	TGCGCCAGCAGCCCTAGGGACTCCCGGGGGGAAGGCGAGCAGTACTTC
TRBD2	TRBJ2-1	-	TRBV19	CASSMRLAGNNEQFF	TGTGCCAGTAGTATGAGGCTAGCGGGTAACAATGAGCAGTTCTTC
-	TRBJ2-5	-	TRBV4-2	CASSQDRRVQETQYF	TGTGCCAGCAGCCAAGATAGGAGAGTCCAAGAGACCCAGTACTTC
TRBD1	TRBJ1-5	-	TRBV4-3	CASSQERGPQPQHF	TGCGCCAGCAGCCAAGAGAGGGGGCCACAGCCCCAGCATTTT
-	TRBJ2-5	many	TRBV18	CASSPPGLSQETQYF	TGTGCCAGCTCACCACCGGGACTTTCTCAAGAGACCCAGTACTTC
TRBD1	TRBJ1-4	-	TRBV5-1	CASSLSPQGEKLFF	TGCGCCAGCAGCTTGTCGCCACAGGGGGAAAAACTGTTTTTT
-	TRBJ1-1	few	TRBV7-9	CASSAAGNTEAFF	TGTGCCAGCAGCGCAGCAGGTAACACTGAAGCTTTCTTT